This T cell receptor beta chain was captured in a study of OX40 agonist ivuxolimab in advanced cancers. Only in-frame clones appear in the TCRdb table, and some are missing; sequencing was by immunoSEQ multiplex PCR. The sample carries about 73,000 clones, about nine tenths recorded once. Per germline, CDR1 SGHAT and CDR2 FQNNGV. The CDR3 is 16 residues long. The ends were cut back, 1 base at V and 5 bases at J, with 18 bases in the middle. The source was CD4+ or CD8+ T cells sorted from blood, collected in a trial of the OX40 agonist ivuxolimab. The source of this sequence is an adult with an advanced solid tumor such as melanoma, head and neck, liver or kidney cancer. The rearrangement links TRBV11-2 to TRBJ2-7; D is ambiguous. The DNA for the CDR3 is TGTGCCAGCAGCTTAGGGTTAGGGCCGGAGACCCACGAGCAGTACTTC. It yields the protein CASSLGLGPETHEQYF.